Shown below are 21 T cell receptor beta chains from a single sample sequenced in a study of cytomegalovirus exposure and HLA in healthy donors. With 60 Vbeta and 13 Jbeta primers, the PCR was carried out. Using immunoSEQ multiplex PCR, the repertoire was profiled, and TCRdb retains in-frame clones only, with some absent. The sample lists about 150,000 clones; 82% were seen once. Sample: PBMCs. The source is a woman aged 45-60 years in good health and CMV-seropositive.

The gene calls are TRBV6-1 and TRBJ2-3, with D perhaps TRBD2 (6 bases). The CDR3 length is 15 residues. Trimming pared 4 bases from V and 0 bases from J, leaving 11 bases between. Germline V gene lookup returns CDR1 MNHNS and CDR2 SASEGT. In DNA form, the CDR3 reads TGTGCCAGCAGTGTAAGGAGGGACAGCACAGATACGCAGTATTTT. It is translated as CASSVRRDSTDTQYF.

This chain connects TRBV15 to TRBJ2-1; 10 nucleotides agree with TRBD2. Losses at the gene ends were 3 bases for V and 2 bases for J; bases not matched to a gene: 4. This CDR3 is 16 amino acids long. CDR1 is LNHNV, CDR2 YYDKDF, per germline (reference sequence). The CDR3 coding sequence is TGTGCCACCAGCAGGGAGGGACTAGCGACCTACAATGAGCAGTTCTTC. As protein: CATSREGLATYNEQFF.

The chain joins TRBV19 to TRBJ2-2; 12 nucleotides match TRBD1. V was clipped by 7 bases and J by 5 bases; unmatched bases: 5. CDR1 is LNHDA and CDR2 is SQIVND in the germline V gene (reference sequence). This CDR3 has 15 residues. The CDR3 sequence is CASNPGQGATGELFF. CDR3 bases: TGTGCCAGTAATCCGGGACAGGGGGCAACCGGGGAGCTGTTTTTT.

Only a few counts were recorded for this clone. This rearrangement joins TRBV13 to TRBJ2-3, with D tentatively TRBD2 (6 bases). Trimming shortened V by 5 bases and J by 2 bases, and 8 bases separated the two germline ends. The CDR3 has 13 amino acids. Germline CDR1 PRHDT, CDR2 FYEKMQ (reference sequence). CDR3 amino acids: CASSGGATDTQYF. CDR3 DNA sequence: TGTGCCAGCAGCGGCGGGGCCACAGATACGCAGTATTTT.

This clone was found once. This sequence joins TRBV5-6 and TRBJ1-1; 9 bases fit TRBD1. Losses at the gene ends were 0 bases for V and 2 bases for J; bases not matched to a gene: 11. Germline CDR1 is SGHDT and CDR2 is YYEEEE. There are 18 residues in the CDR3. The DNA of the CDR3 is TGTGCCAGCAGCTTGGGCCCCGGGACAGGGTACGTCAACACTGAAGCTTTCTTT. Translation gives CASSLGPGTGYVNTEAFF.

CDR3 region: CASRAQRHTEAFF. CDR3 nucleotide sequence: TGTGCCAGTAGAGCCCAGAGGCACACTGAAGCTTTCTTT. The chain links TRBV19 to TRBJ1-1; D remains ambiguous. Germline V gene sequence: CDR1 LNHDA, CDR2 SQIVND (reference sequence). This CDR3 region has 13 residues. Trimming took 6 bases from V and 3 from J, leaving 11 bases between them.

The rearrangement links TRBV7-6 to TRBJ2-7; 9 bases agree with TRBD1. This CDR3 has 14 residues. Looked up from germline, CDR1 is SGHVS and CDR2 is FNYEAQ. Germline trimming cut 5 bases from V and 2 bases from J; bases unmatched to any gene: 4. The CDR3: CASSPDRGAYEQYF. CDR3 DNA sequence: TGTGCCAGCAGCCCCGACAGGGGGGCCTACGAGCAGTACTTC.

The chain joins TRBV5-1 to TRBJ1-1, with 7 positions matching TRBD1. The CDR3 totals 17 residues. Looked up from germline, CDR1 is SGHRS and CDR2 is YFSETQ. Trimming removed 0 bases from V and 3 bases from J; junction bases left unmatched: 11. The CDR3 coding sequence is TGCGCCAGCAGCTTGGGTACAGGGGTCTTAGGATACACTGAAGCTTTCTTT. Residues: CASSLGTGVLGYTEAFF. Combining the CDR3 with reference TRBV5-1 and TRBJ1-1 gives the whole variable domain KAGVTQTPRYLIKTRGQQVTLSCSPISGHRSVSWYQQTPGQGLQFLFEYFSETQRNKGNFPGRFSGRQFSNSRSEMNVSTLELGDSALYLCASSLGTGVLGYTEAFFGQGTRLTVV.

This clone was found a few times. The chain uses TRBV18 and TRBJ1-2, with 7 bases lining up with TRBD1. Trimming cost V 2 bases and J 3 bases; bases outside gene matches: 3. CDR3 length: 14 residues. Looked up from germline, CDR1 is KGHSH and CDR2 is LQKENI. The DNA of the CDR3 is TGTGCCAGCTCACCAGACCAGGGGGACTATGGCTACACCTTC. The encoded protein is CASSPDQGDYGYTF.

This clone was counted once. The chain joins TRBV7-3 to TRBJ2-3; weak D call: TRBD1 (5 bases). Germline lookup yields CDR1 SGHTA and CDR2 FQGTGA. V lost 3 bases and J 3 bases, leaving 13 bases between the germline ends. CDR3 length equals 15 residues. In DNA form, the CDR3 reads TGTGCCAGCAGCTTTCAGGGAAGAATGACAGATACGCAGTATTTT. It translates to CASSFQGRMTDTQYF.

V is TRBV25-1 and J is TRBJ1-6; 7 bases line up with TRBD1. This CDR3 has 14 residues. The J segment lost 2 bases and the V segment lost 8 bases, leaving 3 bases of the junction unmatched. Germline lookup yields CDR1 MGHDK and CDR2 SYGVNS. The CDR3 loop is CASSGTAYNSPLHF. CDR3 sequence (DNA): TGTGCCAGCTCCGGGACAGCCTATAATTCACCCCTCCACTTT.

The chain couples TRBV10-3 to TRBJ1-3, with 9 bases matching TRBD1. J was trimmed by 7 bases and V by 4 bases; bases with no gene match: 8. Germline V gene data show CDR1 as ENHRY and CDR2 as SYGVKD. The CDR3 spans 15 residues. CDR3 sequence reads: CAISVGTGTINTIYF. The CDR3 coding sequence is TGTGCCATCAGTGTGGGGACAGGGACGATCAACACCATATATTTT.

The sample holds a few counts of this clone. J is TRBJ2-1 and V is TRBV10-3; 11 nucleotides agree with TRBD2. The germline V gene encodes CDR1 ENHRY and CDR2 SYGVKD. J was trimmed by 6 bases and V by 4 bases; bases with no gene match: 5. The length of the CDR3 is 15 residues. CDR3 nucleotides: TGTGCCATCAGTGCTAGCGGGGGGCCCCGCAATGAGCAGTTCTTC. The encoded protein is CAISASGGPRNEQFF.

The chain uses TRBV2 and TRBJ2-2, with D possibly TRBD1 on 5 matching bases. The CDR3 has 12 amino acids. V was clipped by 3 bases and J by 10 bases, with 9 bases between them. Germline CDR1 reads SNHLY; CDR2 reads FYNNEI. The CDR3 nucleotides read TGTGCCAGCAGTGATCCAGGGTTGGAGCTGTTTTTT. It specifies CASSDPGLELFF.

The genes are TRBV5-6 and TRBJ1-1, with TRBD1 identical over 10 bases. The germline V gene encodes CDR1 SGHDT and CDR2 YYEEEE. Trimming cost V 0 bases and J 6 bases; bases outside gene matches: 2. This CDR3 has 14 residues. The CDR3 here is CASSLGQGASEAFF. CDR3 DNA: TGTGCCAGCAGCTTGGGACAGGGGGCCTCTGAAGCTTTCTTT.

This rearrangement joins TRBV2 to TRBJ2-2; 8 nucleotides agree with TRBD1. The junction had 5 bases not matched to a gene; V was cut back by 6 bases and J by 8 bases. Germline V gene data show CDR1 as SNHLY and CDR2 as FYNNEI. The CDR3 spans 13 residues. The CDR3 DNA follows: TGTGCCAGCAGCCGGACAGGGAAAGGGGAGCTGTTTTTT. Translating it yields CASSRTGKGELFF.

The rearrangement joins TRBV29-1 to TRBJ2-7; TRBD2 matches at 9 bases. Germline-derived CDR1 and CDR2 are SQVTM and ANQGSEA. V lost 7 bases and J lost 4; bases outside the gene matches: 5. The CDR3 length is 12 residues. Written as DNA, the CDR3 is TGCAGCGCCACGACTAGCGGATACGAGCAGTACTTC. Its protein product is CSATTSGYEQYF.

CDR3 in DNA: TGTGCCAGCAGCCCCCAGATGGGCCCATACGAGCAGTACTTC. This codes for CASSPQMGPYEQYF. The chain combines TRBV7-9 with TRBJ2-7; D not resolved. The CDR3 runs to 14 residues. Trimming removed 5 bases at V and 4 bases at J, with 15 bases between. Germline CDR1 is SEHNR and CDR2 is FQNEAQ (reference sequence).

In nucleotides, the CDR3 is TGCGCCAGCAGCGCCGTTAGCGGGGGGATGAATGAGCAGTTCTTC. Translating it yields CASSAVSGGMNEQFF. This chain links TRBV5-1 with TRBJ2-1; 10 bases match TRBD2. The CDR3 is 15 residues long. With 4 bases clipped from V and 7 bases from J, the junction kept 8 bases outside the gene matches. CDR1 is SGHRS, CDR2 YFSETQ, per germline.

The table lists this clone with a few counts. The genes are TRBV29-1 and TRBJ2-2; possibly TRBD1 for D (5 bases). CDR3 size: 16 residues. V was clipped by 7 bases and J by 5 bases, with 23 bases between them. Germline V gene sequence: CDR1 SQVTM, CDR2 ANQGSEA. The CDR3, as DNA: TGCAGCGCCCGCCGTGGGCAGGGTTCCGATACCGGGGAGCTGTTTTTT. Translated, it gives CSARRGQGSDTGELFF.

Only one count was recorded for this clone. This chain joins TRBV9 and TRBJ2-3, with TRBD2 matching 9 bases. V lost 3 bases, J lost 0 bases, and 2 bases stayed unmatched. The length of the CDR3 is 15 residues. The germline gives CDR1 SGDLS, CDR2 YYNGEE. In DNA form, the CDR3 reads TGTGCCAGCAGCGGCGGGGGGGCAAGCACAGATACGCAGTATTTT. Translated, it gives CASSGGGASTDTQYF.